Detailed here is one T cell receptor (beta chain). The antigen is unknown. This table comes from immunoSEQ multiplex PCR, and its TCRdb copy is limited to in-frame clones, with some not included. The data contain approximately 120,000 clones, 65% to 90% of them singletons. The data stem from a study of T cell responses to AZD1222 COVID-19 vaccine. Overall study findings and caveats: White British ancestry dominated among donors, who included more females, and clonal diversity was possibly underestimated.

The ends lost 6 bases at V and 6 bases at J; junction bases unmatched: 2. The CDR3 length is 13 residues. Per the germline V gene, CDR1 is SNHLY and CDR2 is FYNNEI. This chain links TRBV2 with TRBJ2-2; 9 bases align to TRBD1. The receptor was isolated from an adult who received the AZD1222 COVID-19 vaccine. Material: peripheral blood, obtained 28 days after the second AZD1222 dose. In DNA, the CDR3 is TGTGCCAGCAGGGACAGGGGCCCCGGGGAGCTGTTTTTT. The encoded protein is CASRDRGPGELFF.